This note documents a single T cell receptor (beta chain) sequence. Antigen specificity is unknown. The PCR made use of 60 Vbeta and 13 Jbeta primers. Measured with immunoSEQ multiplex PCR; TCRdb has only the in-frame clones, and not every one. This repertoire shows approximately 89,000 clones, 60% to 80% found once; its top ten account for 3% to 4.5%. This record belongs to a study of cytomegalovirus exposure and HLA in healthy donors. Trimming took 5 bases from V and 4 from J; bases not matched to a gene: 12. This CDR3 region has 16 residues. The V gene's germline CDR1 is SSHAT and CDR2 FNYEAQ (reference sequence). The donors, nominally healthy at sampling, likely had unrecorded immune exposures. Broader study findings: Later analysis demonstrated an association between a missense DCLRE1C variant and TCR beta V- and J-gene trimming. Some 150 TCR beta chains were listed as cytomegalovirus-associated. Exclusion applied to some V segments, including TRBV6-2 and TRBV6-3, as they were indistinguishable.

The material sequenced was PBMCs. The TCR was taken from a young man in good health and CMV-seronegative. V gene TRBV7-7 combines with J gene TRBJ2-5; TRBD2 agrees at 8 bases. DNA for the CDR3: TGTGCCAGCAGCATTGGGACTAGGACGGGGCGAGAGACCCAGTACTTC. Amino acids: CASSIGTRTGRETQYF.